The 5 T cell receptor beta chains listed next were all sequenced from one sample in a study of lymphopenia after photon versus proton radiotherapy. Sequencing used immunoSEQ multiplex PCR; TCRdb keeps in-frame clones, though not all of them. The data hold tens of thousands of clones, with roughly 89% observed a single time. This specimen consisted of peripheral blood, obtained from a patient treated with proton-based radiotherapy. The receptor set was obtained from a woman in her 70s with pancreatic cancer. Some clones in this sample may be carry-over from other donors' samples.

The rearrangement uses TRBV29-1 and TRBJ2-2; D is uncertain. Trimming shortened V by 4 bases and J by 4 bases, and 7 bases separated the two germline ends. Looked up from germline, CDR1 is SQVTM and CDR2 is ANQGSEA. The CDR3 length is 12 residues. The CDR3 nucleotides read TGCAGCGTTGCTCCAGTCACCGGGGAGCTGTTTTTT. Protein: CSVAPVTGELFF.

The chain employs TRBV7-2 and TRBJ2-1; TRBD1 is a possible D gene (5 bases). Trimming stripped 5 bases from V and 0 bases from J, with 11 bases between. CDR1 SGHTA and CDR2 FQGNSA come from the germline V gene. This CDR3 comprises 15 residues. The chain's CDR3 is CASSLDSSSYNEQFF. Here the CDR3 DNA reads TGTGCCAGCAGCCTTGACAGCAGCTCCTACAATGAGCAGTTCTTC.

The chain links TRBV7-2 to TRBJ2-1; perhaps TRBD2 as D (5 bases). This CDR3 has 16 residues. Germline CDR1 SGHTA, CDR2 FQGNSA. V was trimmed by 0 bases and J by 0 bases, leaving 9 bases between them. CDR3 DNA sequence: TGTGCCAGCAGCTTAGCGGGAGTCCCCTCCTACAATGAGCAGTTCTTC. Translated: CASSLAGVPSYNEQFF.

V usage is TRBV7-9 and J usage is TRBJ2-1; tentatively, D is TRBD1 (6 bases). The V gene lost 4 bases and the J gene lost 5 bases, with 12 bases spanning the gap. This CDR3 comprises 14 residues. CDR1 and CDR2 (germline): SEHNR, FQNEAQ (reference sequence). The CDR3 reads CASSSRQADNEQFF. The CDR3 DNA is TGTGCCAGCAGCTCCCGACAGGCGGACAATGAGCAGTTCTTC.

The chain employs TRBV7-9 and TRBJ2-2; D not certain. Trimming pared 2 bases from V and 6 bases from J, leaving 4 bases between. This CDR3 is 12 amino acids long. The germline gives CDR1 SEHNR, CDR2 FQNEAQ (reference sequence). The DNA for the CDR3 is TGTGCCAGCAGCTTAACCGCCGGGGAGCTGTTTTTT. Protein product: CASSLTAGELFF. The variable domain in full, with the rest retrieved from reference TRBV7-9 and TRBJ2-2, is DTGVSQNPRHKITKRGQNVTFRCDPISEHNRLYWYRQTLGQGPEFLTYFQNEAQLEKSRLLSDRFSAERPKGSFSTLEIQRTEQGDSAMYLCASSLTAGELFFGEGSRLTVL.